This TCR beta chain was captured in a study of CD8+ T cells in alopecia areata. Trimming shortened V by 0 bases and J by 3 bases, and 12 bases separated the two germline ends. The CDR3 consists of 16 residues. Per germline, CDR1 KGHSH and CDR2 LQKENI. This clone was observed once. After isolation, RNA underwent reverse transcription to generate cDNA as the sequencing template. Clones were read by immunoSEQ multiplex PCR, and TCRdb kept only the in-frame ones, dropping some. The sample holds about 160,000 clones; around 87% are singletons and the top ten take about 14%. The starting material was CD8+ T cells sorted from blood, obtained at week 0. The chain has TRBV18 and TRBJ2-1; D possibly corresponds to TRBD2 (5 bases). The source of this sequence is a human donor with alopecia areata. CDR3 DNA sequence: TGTGCCAGCTCACCACCTGACTCTAGCAGCTACAATGAGCAGTTCTTC. Its translation is CASSPPDSSSYNEQFF.